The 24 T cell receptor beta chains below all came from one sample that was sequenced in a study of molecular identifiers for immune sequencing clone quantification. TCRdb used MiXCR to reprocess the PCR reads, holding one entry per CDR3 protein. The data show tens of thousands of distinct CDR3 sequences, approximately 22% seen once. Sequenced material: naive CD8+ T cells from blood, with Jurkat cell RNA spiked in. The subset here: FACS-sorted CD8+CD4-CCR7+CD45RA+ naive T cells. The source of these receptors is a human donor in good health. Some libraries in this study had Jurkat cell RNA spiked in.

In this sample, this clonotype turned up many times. CDR3 loop: CSAREVERSPSYEQYF. In DNA form, the CDR3 reads TGCAGTGCTAGAGAAGTCGAGCGGTCTCCCTCCTACGAGCAGTACTTC. J is TRBJ2-7 and V is TRBV20-1; D is possibly TRBD2 (5 bases). Germline CDR1 is DFQATT and CDR2 is SNEGSKA (reference sequence). Trimming took 0 bases from V and 0 from J, leaving 15 bases between them. This CDR3 region has 16 residues.

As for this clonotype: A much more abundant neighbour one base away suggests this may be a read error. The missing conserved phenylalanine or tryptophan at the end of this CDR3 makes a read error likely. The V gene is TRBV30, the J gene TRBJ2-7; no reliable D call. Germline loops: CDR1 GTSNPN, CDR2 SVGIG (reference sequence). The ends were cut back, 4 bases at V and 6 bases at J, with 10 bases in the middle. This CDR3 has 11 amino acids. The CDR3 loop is CAWNVGFEQYL. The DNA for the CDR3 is TGTGCCTGGAATGTAGGATTCGAGCAGTACCTC.

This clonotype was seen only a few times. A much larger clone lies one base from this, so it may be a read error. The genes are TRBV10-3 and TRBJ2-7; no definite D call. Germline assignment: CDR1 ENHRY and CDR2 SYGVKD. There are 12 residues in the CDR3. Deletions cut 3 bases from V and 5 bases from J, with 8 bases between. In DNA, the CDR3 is TGTGCCATCAGTGATCCAAGGGACGAGCAGTACTTC. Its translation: CAISDPRDEQYF.

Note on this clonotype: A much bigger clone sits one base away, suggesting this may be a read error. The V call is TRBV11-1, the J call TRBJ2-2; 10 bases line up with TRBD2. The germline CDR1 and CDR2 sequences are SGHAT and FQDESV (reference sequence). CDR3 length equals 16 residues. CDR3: CAGSRGAGGDTGELFF. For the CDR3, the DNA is TGTGCCGGCAGCCGCGGAGCGGGAGGGGACACCGGGGAGCTGTTTTTT.

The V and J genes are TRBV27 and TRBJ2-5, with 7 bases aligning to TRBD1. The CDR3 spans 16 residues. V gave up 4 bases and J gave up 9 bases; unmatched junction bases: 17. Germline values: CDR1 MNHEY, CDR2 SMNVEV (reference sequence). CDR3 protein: CASSWGTDDITEAQYF. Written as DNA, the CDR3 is TGTGCCAGCAGTTGGGGGACAGATGATATTACGGAGGCCCAGTACTTC.

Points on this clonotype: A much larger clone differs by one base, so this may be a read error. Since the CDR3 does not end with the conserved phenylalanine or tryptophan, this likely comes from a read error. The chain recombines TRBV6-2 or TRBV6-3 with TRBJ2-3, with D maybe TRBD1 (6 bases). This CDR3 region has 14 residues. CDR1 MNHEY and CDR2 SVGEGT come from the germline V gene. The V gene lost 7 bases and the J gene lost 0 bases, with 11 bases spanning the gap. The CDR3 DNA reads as TGTGCCAGCACGGCGGACAGAAGCACAGATACGCAGTATCTT. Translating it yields CASTADRSTDTQYL.

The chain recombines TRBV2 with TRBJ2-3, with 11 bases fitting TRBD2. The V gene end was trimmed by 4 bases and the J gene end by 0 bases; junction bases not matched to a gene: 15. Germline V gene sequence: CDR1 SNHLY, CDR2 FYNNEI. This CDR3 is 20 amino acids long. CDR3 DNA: TGTGCCAGCAGTGTTCTGACTAGCGGGGCCACGAAATCTAGCACAGATACGCAGTATTTT. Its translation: CASSVLTSGATKSSTDTQYF. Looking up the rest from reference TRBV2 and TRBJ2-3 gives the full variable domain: EPEVTQTPSHQVTQMGQEVILRCVPISNHLYFYWYRQILGQKVEFLVSFYNNEISEKSEIFDDQFSVERPDGSNFTLKIRSTKLEDSAMYFCASSVLTSGATKSSTDTQYFGPGTRLTVL.

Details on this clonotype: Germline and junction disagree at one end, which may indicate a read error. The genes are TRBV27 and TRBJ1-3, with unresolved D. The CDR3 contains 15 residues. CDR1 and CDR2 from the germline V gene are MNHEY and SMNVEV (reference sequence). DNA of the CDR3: TGTGCCAGCAGTCCAATCATGGGCCCTGGGAACACCATATATTTT. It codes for CASSPIMGPGNTIYF.

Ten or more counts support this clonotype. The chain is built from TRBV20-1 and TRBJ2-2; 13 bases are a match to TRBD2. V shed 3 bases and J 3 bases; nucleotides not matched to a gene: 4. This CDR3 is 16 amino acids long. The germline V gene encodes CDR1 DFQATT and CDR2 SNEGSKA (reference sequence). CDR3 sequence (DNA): TGCAGTGCTAGGGCACTAGCGGGAGGGGACACCGGGGAGCTGTTTTTT. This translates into CSARALAGGDTGELFF.

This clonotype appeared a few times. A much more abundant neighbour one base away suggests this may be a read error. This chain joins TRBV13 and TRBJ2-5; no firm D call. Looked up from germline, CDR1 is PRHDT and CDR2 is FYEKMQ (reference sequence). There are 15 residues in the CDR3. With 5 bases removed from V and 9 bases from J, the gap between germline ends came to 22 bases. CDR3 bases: TGTGCCAGCAGCCCCGCCCGGTCAGCCGCCCGGCCCCAGTACTTC. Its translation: CASSPARSAARPQYF.

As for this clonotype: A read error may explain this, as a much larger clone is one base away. The CDR3 is CARRQLAGGSYNEQFF. CDR3 sequence (DNA): TGTGCCCGCAGACAACTAGCGGGAGGATCCTACAATGAGCAGTTCTTC. The J gene is TRBJ2-1, the V gene TRBV7-9, with 12 bases aligning to TRBD2. The CDR3 runs 16 residues. Germline CDR1 SEHNR, CDR2 FQNEAQ (reference sequence).

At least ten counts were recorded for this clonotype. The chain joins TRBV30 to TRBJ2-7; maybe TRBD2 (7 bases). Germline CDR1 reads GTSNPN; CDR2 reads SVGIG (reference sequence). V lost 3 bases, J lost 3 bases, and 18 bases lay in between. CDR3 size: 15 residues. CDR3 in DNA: TGTGCCTGGAGCTCAAAGGGAGGGGGGTTCTACGAGCAGTACTTC. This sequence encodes CAWSSKGGGFYEQYF.

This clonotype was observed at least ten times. CDR3 amino acids: CASSPTSSYEQYF. The DNA of the CDR3 is TGTGCCAGCAGCCCCACGAGCTCCTACGAGCAGTACTTC. J is TRBJ2-7 and V is TRBV14; no reliable D call. V was shortened by 4 bases and J by 0 bases, with 7 bases between the two germline ends. This CDR3 is 13 amino acids long. Germline values: CDR1 SGHDN, CDR2 FVKESK.

The CDR3 loop reads CASSDGAGGFLGANVLTF. CDR3 bases: TGTGCCAGCAGTGATGGGGCAGGGGGCTTTCTTGGGGCCAACGTCCTGACTTTC. The J gene is TRBJ2-6, the V gene TRBV2, with 8 bases lining up with TRBD1. This CDR3 comprises 18 residues. Germline assignment: CDR1 SNHLY and CDR2 FYNNEI. The V gene end was trimmed by 3 bases and the J gene end by 3 bases; junction bases not matched to a gene: 10.

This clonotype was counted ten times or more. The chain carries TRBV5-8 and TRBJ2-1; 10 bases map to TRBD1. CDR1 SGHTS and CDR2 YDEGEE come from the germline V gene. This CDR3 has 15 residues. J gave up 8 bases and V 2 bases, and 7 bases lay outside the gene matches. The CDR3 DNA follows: TGTGCCAGCAGCTTTACCGGGACAGGGGCATATGAGCAGTTCTTC. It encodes CASSFTGTGAYEQFF.

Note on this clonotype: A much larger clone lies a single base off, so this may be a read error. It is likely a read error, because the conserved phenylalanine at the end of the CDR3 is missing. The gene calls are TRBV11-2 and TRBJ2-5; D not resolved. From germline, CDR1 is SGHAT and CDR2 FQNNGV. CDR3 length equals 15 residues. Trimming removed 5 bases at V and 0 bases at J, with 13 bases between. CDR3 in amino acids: CASSQKRLDQETQYS. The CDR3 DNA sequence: TGTGCCAGCAGCCAAAAGCGCCTAGACCAAGAGACCCAGTACTCC.

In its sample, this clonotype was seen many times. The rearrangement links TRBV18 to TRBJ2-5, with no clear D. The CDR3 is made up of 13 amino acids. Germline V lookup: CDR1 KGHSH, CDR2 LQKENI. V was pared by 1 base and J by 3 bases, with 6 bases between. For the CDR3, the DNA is TGTGCCAGCTCACCACACGCGGAAGAGACCCAGTACTTC. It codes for CASSPHAEETQYF. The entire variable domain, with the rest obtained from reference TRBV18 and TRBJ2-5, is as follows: NAGVMQNPRHLVRRRGQEARLRCSPMKGHSHVYWYRQLPEEGLKFMVYLQKENIIDESGMPKERFSAEFPKEGPSILRIQQVVRGDSAAYFCASSPHAEETQYFGPGTRLLVL.

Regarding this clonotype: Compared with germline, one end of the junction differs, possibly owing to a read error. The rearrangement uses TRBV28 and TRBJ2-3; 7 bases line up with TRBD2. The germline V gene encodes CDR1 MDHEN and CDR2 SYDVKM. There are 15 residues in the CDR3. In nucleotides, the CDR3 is TGTGCCAGCAATGTGGGAGGGCCTGGCACAGATACGCAGTGTTTT. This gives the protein CASNVGGPGTDTQCF.

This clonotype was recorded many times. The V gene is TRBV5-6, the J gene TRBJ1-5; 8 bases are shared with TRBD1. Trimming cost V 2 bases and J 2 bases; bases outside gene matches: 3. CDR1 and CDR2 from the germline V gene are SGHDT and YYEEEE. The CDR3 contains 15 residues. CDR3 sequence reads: CASSFWGQGNQPQHF. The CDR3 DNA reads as TGTGCCAGCAGCTTTTGGGGACAGGGCAATCAGCCCCAGCATTTT.

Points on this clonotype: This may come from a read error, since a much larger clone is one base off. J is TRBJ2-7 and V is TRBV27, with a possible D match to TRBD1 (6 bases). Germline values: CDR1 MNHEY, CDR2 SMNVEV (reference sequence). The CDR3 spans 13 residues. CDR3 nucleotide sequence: TGTGCCAGCGGTTTGACAGGACAATACGAGCAGTACTTC. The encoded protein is CASGLTGQYEQYF.

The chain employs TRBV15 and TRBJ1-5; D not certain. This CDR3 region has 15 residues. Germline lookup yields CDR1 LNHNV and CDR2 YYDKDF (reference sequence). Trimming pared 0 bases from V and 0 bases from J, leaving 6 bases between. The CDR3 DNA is TGTGCCACCAGCAGAGAACGCTATAGCAATCAGCCCCAGCATTTT. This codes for CATSRERYSNQPQHF.

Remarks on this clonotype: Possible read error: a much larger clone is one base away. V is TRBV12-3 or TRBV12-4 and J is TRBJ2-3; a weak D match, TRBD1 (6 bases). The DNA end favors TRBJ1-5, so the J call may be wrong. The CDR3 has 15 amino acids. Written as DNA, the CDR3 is TGTGCCAGCAGGCAGAACAGGGAGGGGATAGATACGCAGCATTTT. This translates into CASRQNREGIDTQHF.

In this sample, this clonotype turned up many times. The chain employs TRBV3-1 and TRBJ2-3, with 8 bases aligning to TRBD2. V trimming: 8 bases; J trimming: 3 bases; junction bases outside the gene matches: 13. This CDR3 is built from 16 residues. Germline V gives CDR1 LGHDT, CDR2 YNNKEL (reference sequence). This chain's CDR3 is CASCCGERGLTDTQYF. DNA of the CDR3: TGTGCCAGCTGCTGTGGCGAGCGGGGGTTAACAGATACGCAGTATTTT.

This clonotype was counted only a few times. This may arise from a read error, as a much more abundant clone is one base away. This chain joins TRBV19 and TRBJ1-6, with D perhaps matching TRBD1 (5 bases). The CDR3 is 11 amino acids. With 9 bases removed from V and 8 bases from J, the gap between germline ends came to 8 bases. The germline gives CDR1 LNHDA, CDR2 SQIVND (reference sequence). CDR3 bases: TGTGCCAGCAGACAGTATTCACCCCTCCACTTT. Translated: CASRQYSPLHF.